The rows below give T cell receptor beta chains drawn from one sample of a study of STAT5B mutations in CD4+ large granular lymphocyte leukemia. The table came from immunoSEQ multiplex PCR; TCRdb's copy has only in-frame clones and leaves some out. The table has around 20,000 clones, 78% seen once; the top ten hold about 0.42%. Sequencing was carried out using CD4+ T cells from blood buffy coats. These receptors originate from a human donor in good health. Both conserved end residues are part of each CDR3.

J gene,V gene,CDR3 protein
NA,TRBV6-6,CASSYLADYEQYF
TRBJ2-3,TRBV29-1,CSSTEAEGGTDTQYF
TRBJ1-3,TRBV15,CATSRDPQGENTIYF
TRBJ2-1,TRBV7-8,CASSLVRGPYNEQFF
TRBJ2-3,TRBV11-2,CASSLARSTDTQYF
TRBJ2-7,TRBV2,CAEKSWGTGTYEQYF
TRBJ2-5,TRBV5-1,CASSLGHSIQETQYF
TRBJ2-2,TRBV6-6,CASIDRQGRDTGELFF
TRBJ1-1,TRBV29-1,CSVEEGGSGTEAFF
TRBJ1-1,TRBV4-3,CASSQDRGSNTEAFF
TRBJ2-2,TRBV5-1,CASSLAGSDTGELFF
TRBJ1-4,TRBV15,CATSRPSGREKLFF